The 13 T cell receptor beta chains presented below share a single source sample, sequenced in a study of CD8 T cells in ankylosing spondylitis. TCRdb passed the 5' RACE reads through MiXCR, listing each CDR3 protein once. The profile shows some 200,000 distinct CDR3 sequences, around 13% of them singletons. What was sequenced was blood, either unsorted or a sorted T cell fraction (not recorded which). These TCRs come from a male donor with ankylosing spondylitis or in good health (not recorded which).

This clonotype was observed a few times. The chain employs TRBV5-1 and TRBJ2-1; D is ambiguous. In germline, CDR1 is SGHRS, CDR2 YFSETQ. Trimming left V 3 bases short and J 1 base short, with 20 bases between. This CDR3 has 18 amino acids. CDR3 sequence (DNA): TGCGCCAGCAGCTCTCATCCTTTACAATCCCCGTCCTACAATGAGCAGTTCTTC. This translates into CASSSHPLQSPSYNEQFF. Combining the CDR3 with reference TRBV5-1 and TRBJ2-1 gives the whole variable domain KAGVTQTPRYLIKTRGQQVTLSCSPISGHRSVSWYQQTPGQGLQFLFEYFSETQRNKGNFPGRFSGRQFSNSRSEMNVSTLELGDSALYLCASSSHPLQSPSYNEQFFGPGTRLTVL.

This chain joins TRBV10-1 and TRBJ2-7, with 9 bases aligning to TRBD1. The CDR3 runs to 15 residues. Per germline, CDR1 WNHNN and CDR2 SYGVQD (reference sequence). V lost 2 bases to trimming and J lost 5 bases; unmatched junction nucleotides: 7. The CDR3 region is CASSEGNRGLDEQYF. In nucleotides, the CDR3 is TGCGCCAGCAGTGAGGGGAACAGGGGGCTTGACGAGCAGTACTTC.

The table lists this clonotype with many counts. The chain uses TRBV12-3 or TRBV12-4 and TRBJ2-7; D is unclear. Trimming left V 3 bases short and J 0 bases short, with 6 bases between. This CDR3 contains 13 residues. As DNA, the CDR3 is TGTGCCAGCAGTTTTGGCAGCTCCTACGAGCAGTACTTC. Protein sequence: CASSFGSSYEQYF.

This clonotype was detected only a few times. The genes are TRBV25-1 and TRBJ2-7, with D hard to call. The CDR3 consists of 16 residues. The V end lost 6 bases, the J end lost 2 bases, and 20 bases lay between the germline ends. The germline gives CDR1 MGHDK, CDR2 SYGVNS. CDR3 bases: TGTGCCAGCAGCGACAAGGAAGCAGTTCTAACCTACGAGCAGTACTTC. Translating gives CASSDKEAVLTYEQYF.

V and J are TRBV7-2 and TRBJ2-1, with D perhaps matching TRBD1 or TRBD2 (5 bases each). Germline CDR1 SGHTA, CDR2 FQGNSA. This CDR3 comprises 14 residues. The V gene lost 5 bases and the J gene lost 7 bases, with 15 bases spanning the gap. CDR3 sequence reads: CASSNRDRANEQFF. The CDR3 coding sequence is TGTGCCAGCAGCAACCGGGACCGAGCTAATGAGCAGTTCTTC.

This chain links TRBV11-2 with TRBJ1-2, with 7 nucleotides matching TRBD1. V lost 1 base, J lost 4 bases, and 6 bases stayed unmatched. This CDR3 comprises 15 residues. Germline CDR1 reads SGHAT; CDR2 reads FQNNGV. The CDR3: CASSLAGGRLYGYTF. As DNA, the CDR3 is TGTGCCAGCAGCTTAGCAGGGGGGCGACTCTATGGCTACACCTTC.

The CDR3 loop is CASSPDDRIQETQYF. CDR3 bases: TGTGCCAGCAGCCCAGACGACAGAATCCAAGAGACCCAGTACTTC. The V call is TRBV7-2, the J call TRBJ2-5, with TRBD1 as a possible D gene (5 bases). V was clipped by 5 bases and J by 1 base, with 14 bases between them. Germline lookup yields CDR1 SGHTA and CDR2 FQGNSA. The CDR3 has 15 residues.

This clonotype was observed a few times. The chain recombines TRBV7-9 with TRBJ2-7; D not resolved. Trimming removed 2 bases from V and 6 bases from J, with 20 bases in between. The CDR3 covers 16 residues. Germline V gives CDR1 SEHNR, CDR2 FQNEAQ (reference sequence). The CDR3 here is CASSLSSSRVGSEQYF. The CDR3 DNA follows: TGTGCCAGCAGCTTATCATCTTCACGGGTGGGGTCCGAGCAGTACTTC. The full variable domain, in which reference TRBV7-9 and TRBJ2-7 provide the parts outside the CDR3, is DTGVSQNPRHKITKRGQNVTFRCDPISEHNRLYWYRQTLGQGPEFLTYFQNEAQLEKSRLLSDRFSAERPKGSFSTLEIQRTEQGDSAMYLCASSLSSSRVGSEQYFGPGTRLTVT.

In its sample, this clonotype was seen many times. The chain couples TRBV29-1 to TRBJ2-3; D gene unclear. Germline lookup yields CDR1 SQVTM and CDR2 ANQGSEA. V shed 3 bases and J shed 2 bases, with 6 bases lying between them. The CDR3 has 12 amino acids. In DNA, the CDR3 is TGCAGCGTTGAGGAGTCCACAGATACGCAGTATTTT. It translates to CSVEESTDTQYF.

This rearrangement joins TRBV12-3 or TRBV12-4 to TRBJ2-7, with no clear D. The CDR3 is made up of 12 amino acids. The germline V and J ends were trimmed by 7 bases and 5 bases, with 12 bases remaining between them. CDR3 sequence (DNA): TGTGCCAGCACTGGTCTGACCAACGAGCAGTACTTC. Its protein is CASTGLTNEQYF.

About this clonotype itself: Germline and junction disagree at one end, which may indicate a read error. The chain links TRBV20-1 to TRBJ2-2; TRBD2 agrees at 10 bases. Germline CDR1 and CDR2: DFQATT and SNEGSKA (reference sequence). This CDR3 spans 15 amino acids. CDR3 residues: CCARDGTSDTGELFF. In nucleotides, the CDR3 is TGCTGTGCTAGAGACGGGACTAGCGACACCGGGGAGCTGTTTTTT.

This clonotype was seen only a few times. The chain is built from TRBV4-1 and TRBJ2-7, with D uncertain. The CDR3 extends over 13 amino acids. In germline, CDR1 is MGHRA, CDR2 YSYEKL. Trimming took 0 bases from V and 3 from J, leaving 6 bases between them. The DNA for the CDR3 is TGCGCCAGCAGCCAAGAGGGGTACTACGAGCAGTACTTC. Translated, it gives CASSQEGYYEQYF.

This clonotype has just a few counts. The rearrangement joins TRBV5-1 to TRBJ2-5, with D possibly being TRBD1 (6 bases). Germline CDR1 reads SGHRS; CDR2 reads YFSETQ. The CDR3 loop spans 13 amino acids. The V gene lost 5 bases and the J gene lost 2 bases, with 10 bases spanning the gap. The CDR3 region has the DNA TGCGCCAGCAGACTTACAGGGCAAGAGACCCAGTACTTC. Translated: CASRLTGQETQYF.